The entry below describes one TCR beta chain. The sample belongs to a study of cytotoxic CD8 clonotypes in ibrutinib-treated CLL. CDR1 and CDR2 (germline): SGHTA, FQGNSA. This CDR3 region has 17 residues. V lost 7 bases and J lost 0, with 19 bases in between. The table came from immunoSEQ multiplex PCR; TCRdb's copy has only in-frame clones and leaves some out. The data hold roughly 130,000 clones, with 79% observed a single time. The chain combines TRBV7-2 with TRBJ1-3, with D possibly matching TRBD1 (6 bases). This TCR was recovered from a human donor with chronic lymphocytic leukemia. The specimen comprised PBMCs, sampled after 12 months of ibrutinib treatment. CDR3 sequence reads: CASTQYKGVRSGNTIYF. Written as DNA, the CDR3 is TGTGCCAGCACCCAGTACAAGGGGGTACGCTCTGGAAACACCATATATTTT.